This T cell receptor (beta chain) was found in a study of blood T cell repertoires in COVID-19. Study summary: From T cells, B-cell-depleted T cells, or PBMCs came the material, which was cDNA or gDNA.

The table came from immunoSEQ multiplex PCR; TCRdb's copy has only in-frame clones and leaves some out. The repertoire holds about 46,000 clones, with about 90% as singletons. The sample taken for sequencing was peripheral blood. This clonotype was obtained from a man in his forties or fifties with acute or convalescent COVID-19.

Here the CDR3 reads CASSQDDRGLRGYTF. CDR3 in DNA: TGCGCCAGCAGCCAGGATGACAGGGGGCTGCGTGGCTACACCTTC. The chain recombines TRBV4-1 with TRBJ1-2, with 10 bases aligning to TRBD1. CDR3 length equals 15 residues. Germline V gives CDR1 MGHRA, CDR2 YSYEKL. Trimming took 3 bases from V and 7 from J; bases not matched to a gene: 8.